Following are 11 T cell receptor beta chains from one sample sequenced in a study of cytomegalovirus exposure and HLA in healthy donors. 60 Vbeta and 13 Jbeta primers were used in PCR. Assay: immunoSEQ multiplex PCR; the TCRdb copy retains only in-frame clones and omits some. The sample lists hundreds of thousands of clones, roughly 89% seen once, with roughly 2.3% in the top ten. Sequencing used PBMCs. The receptors derive from a woman between 18 and 29 years old in good health and CMV-seronegative.

V usage is TRBV30 and J usage is TRBJ2-1, with 12 bases aligning to TRBD2. Germline lookup yields CDR1 GTSNPN and CDR2 SVGIG (reference sequence). With V trimmed by 3 bases and J by 0 bases, 3 bases remained unmatched. The CDR3 consists of 16 residues. Here the CDR3 DNA reads TGTGCCTGGAGCCTAGCGGGGGGGAGCTCCTACAATGAGCAGTTCTTC. It specifies CAWSLAGGSSYNEQFF.

The chain recombines TRBV5-4 with TRBJ2-3, with 8 nucleotides matching TRBD2. V dropped 0 bases and J dropped 14; count of bases not matched to a gene: 5. The CDR3 runs to 12 residues. Germline V gives CDR1 SGHNT, CDR2 YYREEE (reference sequence). CDR3 protein: CASSLEGTRRYF. CDR3 DNA: TGTGCCAGCAGCTTGGAGGGGACTAGGAGGTATTTT.

The chain is built from TRBV5-5 and TRBJ2-7; TRBD1 matches 9 bases. The CDR3 sequence is 15 residues long. Germline V CDR1 and CDR2: SGHKS, YYEKEE (reference sequence). The junction had 8 bases not matched to a gene; V was cut back by 4 bases and J by 3 bases. The CDR3: CASSPGGQGLYEQYF. For the CDR3, the DNA is TGTGCCAGCAGCCCAGGGGGACAGGGTCTCTACGAGCAGTACTTC.

This chain connects TRBV18 to TRBJ1-1; weak D call: TRBD1 (5 bases). CDR1 and CDR2 from the germline V gene are KGHSH and LQKENI. The CDR3 length is 15 residues. Trimming took off 3 bases at V and 4 bases at J, with 15 bases between the two ends. CDR3 region: CASSPWTSGPTEAFF. In DNA form, the CDR3 reads TGTGCCAGCTCACCCTGGACCTCAGGGCCCACTGAAGCTTTCTTT. Using reference TRBV18 and TRBJ1-1 for the parts outside the CDR3, the full variable domain is NAGVMQNPRHLVRRRGQEARLRCSPMKGHSHVYWYRQLPEEGLKFMVYLQKENIIDESGMPKERFSAEFPKEGPSILRIQQVVRGDSAAYFCASSPWTSGPTEAFFGQGTRLTVV.

The chain uses TRBV27 and TRBJ2-5; D might be TRBD2 (6 bases). CDR1 is MNHEY, CDR2 SMNVEV, per germline (reference sequence). CDR3 length: 15 amino acids. Trimming cost V 3 bases and J 4 bases, with 15 bases left between them. CDR3 region: CASSFLPGGGETQYF. In DNA form, the CDR3 reads TGTGCCAGCAGTTTTTTACCCGGGGGTGGAGAGACCCAGTACTTC.

This chain connects TRBV7-2 to TRBJ1-1, with 7 positions matching TRBD1. This CDR3 is 15 amino acids long. The germline gives CDR1 SGHTA, CDR2 FQGNSA. With V trimmed by 3 bases and J by 0 bases, 4 bases remained unmatched. For the CDR3, the DNA is TGTGCCAGCAGCTTTCTGACAGGGATGAACACTGAAGCTTTCTTT. This codes for CASSFLTGMNTEAFF.

The chain joins TRBV29-1 to TRBJ1-1; 8 positions match TRBD1. The CDR3 totals 14 residues. The junction had 8 bases not matched to a gene; V was cut back by 4 bases and J by 4 bases. Germline V gene sequence: CDR1 SQVTM, CDR2 ANQGSEA. CDR3: CSVGGQAGSTEAFF. CDR3 DNA sequence: TGCAGCGTTGGGGGACAGGCGGGGAGCACTGAAGCTTTCTTT.

The rearrangement joins TRBV10-3 to TRBJ2-2; 10 bases line up with TRBD2. Germline CDR1 and CDR2: ENHRY and SYGVKD. With 6 bases clipped from V and 2 bases from J, the junction kept 3 bases outside the gene matches. The CDR3 contains 15 residues. The CDR3 sequence: CAISRTSGNTGELFF. The CDR3 nucleotides are TGTGCCATCAGCCGGACTAGCGGAAACACCGGGGAGCTGTTTTTT.

The chain is built from TRBV2 and TRBJ1-1; a weak D match, TRBD1 (5 bases). CDR3 length: 14 amino acids. Germline CDR1 is SNHLY and CDR2 is FYNNEI. V was shortened by 6 bases and J by 0 bases, with 11 bases between the two germline ends. The CDR3 sequence is CASRRRAMNTEAFF. In DNA, the CDR3 is TGTGCCAGCAGACGCAGGGCCATGAACACTGAAGCTTTCTTT.

V usage is TRBV30 and J usage is TRBJ1-3; D remains unclear. Germline CDR1 and CDR2: GTSNPN and SVGIG (reference sequence). The ends were cut back, 0 bases at V and 0 bases at J, with 3 bases in the middle. There are 13 residues in the CDR3. The CDR3 is CAWSVGSGNTIYF. The CDR3 nucleotides read TGTGCCTGGAGTGTCGGCTCTGGAAACACCATATATTTT.

This chain links TRBV5-1 with TRBJ2-2; 7 bases match TRBD2. Germline V gives CDR1 SGHRS, CDR2 YFSETQ. Trimming took 7 bases from V and 6 from J; bases not matched to a gene: 15. CDR3 length: 16 residues. CDR3 sequence: CASGYTVGGTAGELFF. For the CDR3, the DNA is TGCGCCAGCGGCTACACAGTGGGGGGGACGGCCGGGGAGCTGTTTTTT.